The present entry profiles one T cell receptor beta chain with its context. Its specific antigen is unknown. Nothing much larger sits one base from this clone, and base qualities are not available. The immunoSEQ Assay, a bias-controlled multiplex PCR, was used to amplify TCRbeta CDR3 regions from genomic DNA. The published analysis was carried out like this. Within the assay, amplification of reference gene primers was used to estimate how many nucleated cells each sample contained. To quantify the absolute abundance of each unique TCRbeta CDR3 rearrangement, sequence reads were collapsed and filtered. For each sample, productive Simpson clonality was calculated as the square root of Simpson's diversity index over productive rearrangements. This immuneACCESS table, as held by TCRdb, lists in-frame sequences with V and J called but not all clones. Of the missing ones, under half trace to an unresolved V gene in checked studies; the others have no known cause. V and J calls and clone size come straight from that table; D and trimming were deduced from the DNA. The sample table records more than 80,000 clones; almost 90% of these occur just once. The biggest ten clones account for roughly 1.5% of the sample.

This specimen belongs to a study of blood T cell repertoires in COVID-19 (dated by TCRdb to 2018 to 2020). About the investigation overall: Collaborator samples came from the United States, Italy and Spain and covered acute and convalescent phases of COVID-19. The material from the prospective study consisted of cDNA or gDNA derived from T cells, B-cell-depleted T cells, or PBMCs. The dataset comprised deeply sampled blood TCRbeta repertoires from subjects exposed to, actively infected with, or recovered from COVID-19. The repertoires were released in a freely available public database meant as a resource for research on the immune response to SARS-CoV-2. Samples came from the ongoing ImmuneRACE study (first 160 participants) plus 1,254 subjects from 6 global collaborators. The sample metadata nearly always contained a de-identified subject ID, COVID-19 status, age in years and sex. HLA class I and class II types, where available, came from metadata supplied by the sample provider rather than from assay-based typing.

Taken from the germline V gene, the CDR1 and CDR2 loops are LGHNA and YSLEER. Here V drops 2 bases and J drops 3 bases, and the junction holds 6 bases not matched to any gene. The CDR3 sequence holds 17 residues, the cysteine and phenylalanine included. Only CDR3 DNA is held: 51 bases, read in frame from base 1. Collaborating institutions collected whole blood in K2EDTA tubes following their own protocols. For TCRbeta analysis, collaborators shipped samples in one of three forms: frozen whole blood, isolated PBMCs, or DNA extracted from either of those sample types. Study-level results and caveats: The quantity of clinical and demographic metadata differed by source and by participant and was supplied without curation.

This sequence originates from a human donor with active COVID-19. The donor label of this sample is uncertain. Sequenced: peripheral blood. The V and J genes are TRBV4-3 and TRBJ1-3; TRBD1 agrees with 11 junctional bases. The CDR3 sequence is CASSQRRDRGNGNTIYF. The DNA is as follows: TGCGCCAGCAGCCAAAGAAGGGACAGGGGGAATGGAAACACCATATATTTT.